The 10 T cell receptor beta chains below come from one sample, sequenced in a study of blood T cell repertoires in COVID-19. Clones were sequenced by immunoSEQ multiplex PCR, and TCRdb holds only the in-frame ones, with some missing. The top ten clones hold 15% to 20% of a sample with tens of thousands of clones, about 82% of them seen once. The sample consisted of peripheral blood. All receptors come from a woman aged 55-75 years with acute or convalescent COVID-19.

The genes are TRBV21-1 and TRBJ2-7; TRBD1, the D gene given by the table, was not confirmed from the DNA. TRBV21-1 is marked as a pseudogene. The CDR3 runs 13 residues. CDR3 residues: CASSTGTWGEQYV. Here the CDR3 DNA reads TGTGCCAGCAGCACCGGGACATGGGGCGAGCAGTACGTC.

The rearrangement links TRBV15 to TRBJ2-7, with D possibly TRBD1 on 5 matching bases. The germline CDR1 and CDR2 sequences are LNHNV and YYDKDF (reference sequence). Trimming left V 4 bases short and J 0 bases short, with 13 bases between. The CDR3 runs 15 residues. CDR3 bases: TGTGCCACCAGCAAGGACACCGACTTCTCCTACGAGCAGTACTTC. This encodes CATSKDTDFSYEQYF.

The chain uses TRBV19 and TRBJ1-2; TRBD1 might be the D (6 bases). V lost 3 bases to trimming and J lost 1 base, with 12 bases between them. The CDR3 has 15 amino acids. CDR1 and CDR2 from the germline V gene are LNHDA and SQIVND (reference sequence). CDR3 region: CASSMAGGINYGYTF. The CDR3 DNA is TGTGCCAGTAGTATGGCTGGGGGCATTAACTATGGCTACACCTTC.

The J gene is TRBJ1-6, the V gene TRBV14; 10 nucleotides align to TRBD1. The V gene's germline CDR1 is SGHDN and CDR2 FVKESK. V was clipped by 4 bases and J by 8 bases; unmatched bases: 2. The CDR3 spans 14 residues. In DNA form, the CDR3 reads TGTGCCAGCAGCCGGGACAGGGGTTATTCACCCCTCCACTTT. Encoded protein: CASSRDRGYSPLHF.

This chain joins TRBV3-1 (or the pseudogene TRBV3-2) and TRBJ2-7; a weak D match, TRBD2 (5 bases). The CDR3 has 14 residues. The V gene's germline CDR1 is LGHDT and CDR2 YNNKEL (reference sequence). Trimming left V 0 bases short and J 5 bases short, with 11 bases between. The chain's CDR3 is CASSQDRGLNEQYF. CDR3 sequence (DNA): TGTGCCAGCAGCCAAGATCGGGGTCTCAACGAGCAGTACTTC.

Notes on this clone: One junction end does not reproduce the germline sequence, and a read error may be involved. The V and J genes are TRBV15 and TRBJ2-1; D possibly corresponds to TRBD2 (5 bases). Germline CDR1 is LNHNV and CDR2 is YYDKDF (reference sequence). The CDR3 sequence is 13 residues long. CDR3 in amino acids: CATSRDLKREPFF. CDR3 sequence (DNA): TGTGCCACCAGCAGAGATCTTAAAAGGGAGCCGTTCTTC.

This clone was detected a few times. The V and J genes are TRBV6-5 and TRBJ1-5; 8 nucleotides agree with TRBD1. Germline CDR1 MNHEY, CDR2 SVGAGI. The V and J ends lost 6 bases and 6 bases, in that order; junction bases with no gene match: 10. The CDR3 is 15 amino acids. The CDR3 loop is CASREARGPSQPQHF. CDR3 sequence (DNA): TGTGCCAGCAGAGAGGCCAGGGGGCCCAGTCAGCCCCAGCATTTT.

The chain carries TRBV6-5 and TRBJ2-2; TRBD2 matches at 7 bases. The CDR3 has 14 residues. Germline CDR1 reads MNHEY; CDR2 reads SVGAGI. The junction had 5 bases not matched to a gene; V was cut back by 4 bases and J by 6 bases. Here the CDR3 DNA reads TGTGCCAGCAGTTCTCACGCGGGGGCCGGGGAGCTGTTTTTT. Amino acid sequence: CASSSHAGAGELFF.

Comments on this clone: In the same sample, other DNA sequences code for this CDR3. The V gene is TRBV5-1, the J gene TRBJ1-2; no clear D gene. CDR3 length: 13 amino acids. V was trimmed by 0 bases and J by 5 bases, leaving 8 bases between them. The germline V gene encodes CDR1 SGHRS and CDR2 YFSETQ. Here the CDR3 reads CASSLAGDYGYTF. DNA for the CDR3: TGCGCCAGCAGCTTGGCCGGGGATTATGGCTACACCTTC.

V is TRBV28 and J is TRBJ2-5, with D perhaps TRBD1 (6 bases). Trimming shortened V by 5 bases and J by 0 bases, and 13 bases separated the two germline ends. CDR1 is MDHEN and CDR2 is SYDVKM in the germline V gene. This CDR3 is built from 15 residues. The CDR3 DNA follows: TGTGCCAGCAGTCAAACCGACAGGTACCAAGAGACCCAGTACTTC. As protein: CASSQTDRYQETQYF.